This T cell receptor (beta chain) came from a study of cytomegalovirus exposure and HLA in healthy donors. Of note for this clone: Its antigen is undetermined.

Germline loops: CDR1 SGHNT, CDR2 YYREEE (reference sequence). This CDR3 has 17 amino acids. V trimming: 0 bases; J trimming: 6 bases; junction bases outside the gene matches: 7. The protocol was immunoSEQ multiplex PCR, while the TCRdb copy is restricted to in-frame clones and leaves out a portion. The sample records 250,000 to 300,000 clones, 90% being singletons. Study-level results: In vitro confirmation showed a few CMV-associated chains to be CMV antigen specific. The study labeled 150 to 200 TCR beta chains cytomegalovirus-associated. There were some public TCRs occurring in many donors, but most TCR sequences were rare.

This sequence was found in a woman between 18 and 29 years old in good health and CMV-seronegative. The sequenced sample was PBMCs. This chain joins TRBV5-4 and TRBJ2-2; 11 bases map to TRBD2. CDR3 DNA sequence: TGTGCCAGCAGCTTGGAATTTCTAGCGGGGGGATCCGGGGAGCTGTTTTTT. It yields the protein CASSLEFLAGGSGELFF. Supplemented by reference TRBV5-4 and TRBJ2-2, the full variable domain reads ETGVTQSPTHLIKTRGQQVTLRCSSQSGHNTVSWYQQALGQGPQFIFQYYREEENGRGNFPPRFSGLQFPNYSSELNVNALELDDSALYLCASSLEFLAGGSGELFFGEGSRLTVL.